A selection of T cell receptor beta chains follows, all from one sample in a study of T cell repertoires in cytomegalovirus infection. TCRdb processed the reads anew with MiXCR; each CDR3 protein has one entry. The table shows around 200,000 distinct CDR3 sequences, with about 40% occurring only once. Their target antigens are unknown. Sequencing used CD8+ T cells from cultured PBMCs, obtained from culture after CMV antigen stimulation. All receptors derive from a human donor in good health (CMV status not recorded). Some clones in this sample may be carry-over from other donors' samples. Both conserved end residues are part of each CDR3. Each record gives: V gene, J gene, clone size, D gene, CDR3 protein, CDR3 DNA. The D gene is left open where the match is weak. Size tells how often a clone was seen (once, few, many) or the class of an expanded clone, and some rows leave it out.

>TRBV20-1|TRBJ2-1|-|TRBD2
CSARVMASGYNEQFF
TGCAGTGCTAGAGTAATGGCTAGCGGTTACAATGAGCAGTTCTTC
>TRBV27|TRBJ1-5|-|TRBD1
CASSSQGTRQPQHF
TGTGCCAGCAGTTCACAGGGGACTAGACAGCCCCAGCATTTT
>TRBV7-9|TRBJ2-3|-|-
CASGSSDTQYF
TGTGCCAGCGGGAGCTCAGATACGCAGTATTTT
>TRBV20-1|TRBJ1-2|-|-
CSARQEKDYGYTF
TGCAGTGCTAGACAGGAGAAGGACTATGGCTACACCTTC
>TRBV10-3|TRBJ2-7|once|TRBD2
CAISKKRESSYEQYF
TGTGCCATCAGTAAAAAGCGGGAGAGCTCCTACGAGCAGTACTTC
>TRBV28|TRBJ1-1|few|-
CASSSSRGGTEAFF
TGTGCCAGCAGTTCCTCCCGGGGGGGCACTGAAGCTTTCTTT
>TRBV7-6|TRBJ2-1|-|-
CASSSGTEVENEQFF
TGTGCCAGCAGTTCCGGGACTGAAGTAGAGAATGAGCAGTTCTTC
>TRBV20-1|TRBJ1-3|-|-
CSASLGGRNTIYF
TGCAGTGCGAGTCTTGGGGGACGAAACACCATATATTTT
>TRBV6-6|TRBJ1-5|-|-
CASSYLAEEGNQPQHF
TGTGCCAGCAGTTATCTGGCGGAGGAAGGCAATCAGCCCCAGCATTTT
>TRBV7-3|TRBJ2-3|many|-
CASSQFGTDTQYF
TGTGCCAGCAGCCAATTCGGCACAGATACGCAGTATTTT
>TRBV7-9|TRBJ2-5|-|-
CASSFFYLSRDTQETQYF
TGTGCCAGCAGCTTCTTTTACCTCAGCCGGGACACCCAAGAGACCCAGTACTTC
>TRBV6-5|TRBJ2-1|-|-
CASRGGSGLLYNEQFF
TGTGCCAGCAGAGGGGGGAGCGGACTGCTCTACAATGAGCAGTTCTTC
>TRBV7-2|TRBJ2-7|-|-
CASSPGPGSIDYEQYF
TGTGCCAGCAGCCCCGGGCCGGGGAGTATCGACTACGAGCAGTACTTC
>TRBV7-9|TRBJ1-3|few|TRBD1
CASPSEAGDSKNTIYF
TGTGCCAGCCCAAGCGAGGCCGGGGACAGCAAAAACACCATATATTTT
>TRBV7-9|TRBJ2-5|-|-
CASSLSDAQETQYF
TGTGCCAGCAGCTTATCCGACGCCCAAGAGACCCAGTACTTC
>TRBV5-1|TRBJ2-5|few|-
CASSFTRGETQYF
TGCGCCAGCAGCTTTACCAGGGGTGAGACCCAGTACTTC
>TRBV3-1|TRBJ1-1|-|TRBD1
CASRSTGHTEAFF
TGTGCCAGCAGGTCGACAGGGCATACTGAAGCTTTCTTT
>TRBV10-1|TRBJ1-2|-|TRBD1
CASRTGPRDYGYTF
TGCGCCAGCAGGACAGGGCCAAGGGACTATGGCTACACCTTC
>TRBV10-3|TRBJ1-5|-|-
CAISDQMAQPQHF
TGTGCCATCAGTGATCAGATGGCTCAGCCCCAGCATTTT
>TRBV20-1|TRBJ1-2|-|-
CSASLSGTYGYTF
TGCAGTGCTTCCTTGTCCGGGACCTATGGCTACACCTTC
>TRBV12-3/TRBV12-4|TRBJ1-5|few|-
CASKTLFGPQHF
TGTGCCAGCAAAACCCTTTTCGGGCCCCAGCATTTT
>TRBV11-1|TRBJ2-1|few|-
CASSLEALASLYNEQFF
TGTGCCAGCAGCTTAGAGGCTCTAGCGTCCCTATACAATGAGCAGTTCTTC
>TRBV7-2|TRBJ2-7|many|-
CASSLPVWGEHSYEQYF
TGTGCCAGCAGCTTACCCGTCTGGGGGGAGCACTCCTACGAGCAGTACTTC
>TRBV2|TRBJ2-7|-|TRBD1
CASSWDRSYEQYF
TGTGCCAGCAGCTGGGACAGGTCCTACGAGCAGTACTTC
>TRBV7-2|TRBJ2-5|-|TRBD2
CASSSLLWEGETQYF
TGTGCCAGCAGCTCCCTATTGTGGGAGGGCGAGACCCAGTACTTC
>TRBV5-4|TRBJ2-7|-|TRBD2
CASSPGAGAAYEQYF
TGTGCCAGCAGCCCGGGAGCGGGGGCCGCCTACGAGCAGTACTTC
>TRBV12-3/TRBV12-4|TRBJ1-1|-|-
CASRSRNTEAFF
TGTGCCAGCAGATCGCGCAACACTGAAGCTTTCTTT
>TRBV27|TRBJ2-2|-|-
CASSSRTAGTGELFF
TGTGCCAGCAGTTCCAGGACAGCAGGTACCGGGGAGCTGTTTTTT
>TRBV7-8|TRBJ2-2|-|-
CASSPRFDTGELFF
TGTGCCAGCAGCCCTCGGTTCGACACCGGGGAGCTGTTTTTT
>TRBV4-1|TRBJ1-4|few|-
CASSQDVRAGGWELFF
TGCGCCAGCAGCCAAGACGTTAGGGCCGGAGGGTGGGAACTGTTTTTT
>TRBV4-1|TRBJ2-1|few|-
CASSGMAANEQFF
TGCGCCAGCAGCGGTATGGCTGCTAATGAGCAGTTCTTC
>TRBV29-1|TRBJ1-2|-|TRBD1
CSVEGQGLYGYTF
TGCAGCGTGGAAGGACAGGGACTCTATGGCTACACCTTC
>TRBV5-1|TRBJ1-1|many|TRBD1
CASSSRDSFQNTEAFF
TGCGCCAGCAGCTCCCGGGACAGCTTTCAGAACACTGAAGCTTTCTTT
>TRBV15|TRBJ2-3|-|-
CATSREGAGFHTDTQYF
TGTGCCACCAGCAGAGAAGGGGCAGGGTTTCACACAGATACGCAGTATTTT
>TRBV12-5|TRBJ2-2|few|TRBD1
CASGEGGSELFF
TGTGCTAGTGGTGAAGGGGGCTCGGAGCTGTTTTTT
>TRBV7-8|TRBJ1-1|few|-
CASSLSGVGTEAFF
TGTGCCAGCAGCTTGTCCGGGGTGGGAACTGAAGCTTTCTTT
>TRBV4-1|TRBJ2-7|-|TRBD1
CASSQGAYGTGSYEQYF
TGCGCCAGCAGCCAAGGAGCTTACGGGACAGGGTCCTACGAGCAGTACTTC
>TRBV27|TRBJ2-1|-|TRBD1
CASSLGTGLNEQFF
TGTGCCAGCAGTTTAGGGACAGGGCTCAATGAGCAGTTCTTC
>TRBV19|TRBJ1-1|-|TRBD1
CASRSPMGQLYMNTEAFF
TGTGCCAGTAGAAGTCCGATGGGACAGCTCTACATGAACACTGAAGCTTTCTTT
>TRBV11-3|TRBJ1-1|many|-
CASSLRNMTAKVPREAFF
TGTGCCAGCAGCTTAAGGAACATGACAGCGAAGGTCCCCAGGGAAGCTTTCTTT
>TRBV7-9|TRBJ2-1|many|TRBD2
CASSATTSRSYNEQFF
TGTGCCAGCAGCGCTACGACTAGCCGCTCCTACAATGAGCAGTTCTTC
>TRBV7-9|TRBJ1-4|-|-
CASSLPGQAATNENLFF
TGTGCCAGCAGCTTACCGGGACAAGCAGCAACTAATGAAAACCTGTTTTTT
>TRBV28|TRBJ2-1|-|-
CASRPGLGRDYNEQFF
TGTGCCAGCAGACCCGGGCTGGGACGGGACTACAATGAGCAGTTCTTC
>TRBV27|TRBJ1-1|few|TRBD1
CASSRMGQGDMNTEAFF
TGTGCCAGCAGCCGCATGGGACAGGGGGATATGAACACTGAAGCTTTCTTT
>TRBV14|TRBJ2-4|-|-
CASSSLQERKNIQYF
TGTGCCAGCAGCTCACTGCAGGAGCGGAAAAACATTCAGTACTTC
>TRBV7-9|TRBJ1-1|few|-
CASAPDRGNTEAFF
TGTGCCTCCGCCCCCGACCGAGGGAACACTGAAGCTTTCTTT
>TRBV12-3/TRBV12-4|TRBJ2-1|few|-
CASMGPGSSYNEQFF
TGTGCCAGCATGGGGCCAGGGAGCTCCTACAATGAGCAGTTCTTC
>TRBV4-2|TRBJ2-3|-|-
CASSQDLAIPLYF
TGTGCCAGCAGCCAAGATCTGGCCATTCCTTTGTATTTT
>TRBV2|TRBJ1-1|-|TRBD1
CASGGGQGARAEAFF
TGTGCCAGCGGCGGAGGACAGGGGGCGCGGGCTGAAGCTTTCTTT
>TRBV3-1|TRBJ1-1|-|-
CASSQGQGGFGEAFF
TGTGCCAGCAGCCAGGGTCAAGGAGGTTTCGGGGAAGCTTTCTTT
>TRBV14|TRBJ2-7|-|TRBD2
CASSQGAGGSYEQYF
TGTGCCAGCAGCCAAGGAGCGGGGGGCTCCTACGAGCAGTACTTC
>TRBV7-6|TRBJ1-2|few|-
CASHGVSYGYTF
TGTGCCTCCCATGGCGTTTCTTATGGCTACACCTTC
>TRBV7-2|TRBJ1-2|few|-
CASSVPGANYGYTF
TGTGCCAGCAGCGTACCAGGGGCTAACTATGGCTACACCTTC